One and the same sample provided the 18 T cell receptor beta chains below, sequenced in a study of early T cells in non-severe SARS-CoV-2 infection. MiXCR was run by TCRdb on the 5' RACE reads, yielding one entry per CDR3 protein. The table includes roughly 51,000 distinct CDR3 sequences, about 7.6% detected once. Sequencing was performed on whole blood, taken at baseline. These receptor sequences come from an adult who was a healthcare worker with PCR-confirmed SARS-CoV-2 infection or an uninfected control (not recorded which).

This clonotype has just a few counts. The chain is built from TRBV6-6 and TRBJ1-3; D gene ambiguous. The CDR3 runs 13 residues. V lost 7 bases to trimming and J lost 0 bases, with 7 bases between them. In germline, CDR1 is MNHNY, CDR2 SVGAGI (reference sequence). In DNA, the CDR3 is TGTGCCAGCATCGGGGACTCTGGAAACACCATATATTTT. Translated, it gives CASIGDSGNTIYF.

The sample holds a few counts of this clonotype. V and J are TRBV7-8 and TRBJ2-7, with TRBD2 identical over 7 bases. Germline V gene sequence: CDR1 SGHVS, CDR2 FQNEAQ. This CDR3 has 14 amino acids. The V segment lost 5 bases and the J segment 6 bases; nucleotides outside the gene matches: 10. CDR3 residues: CASSPLGGFSEQYF. In DNA, the CDR3 is TGTGCCAGCAGCCCCCTGGGGGGGTTCTCCGAGCAGTACTTC.

This clonotype was detected ten times or more. The genes are TRBV20-1 and TRBJ2-3, with 10 bases fitting TRBD2. Trimming at V came to 2 bases and at J to 4 bases, leaving 6 bases not matched to a gene. Germline-derived CDR1 and CDR2 are DFQATT and SNEGSKA (reference sequence). This CDR3 has 15 residues. The CDR3 bases are TGCAGTGCTAGACCGCCTAGCGGGAGCGCAGATACGCAGTATTTT. This sequence encodes CSARPPSGSADTQYF.

This clonotype has at least ten counts. The gene calls are TRBV13 and TRBJ2-7, with D perhaps TRBD1 (6 bases). Germline V gene sequence: CDR1 PRHDT, CDR2 FYEKMQ (reference sequence). V lost 5 bases to trimming and J lost 4 bases, with 18 bases between them. The CDR3 length is 15 residues. Here the CDR3 DNA reads TGTGCCAGCAGCATGCTGGGACACCAAGTTTACGAGCAGTACTTC. This translates into CASSMLGHQVYEQYF.

The rearrangement joins TRBV7-2 to TRBJ2-1; a weak D match, TRBD1 (6 bases). This CDR3 has 15 amino acids. The V end lost 3 bases, the J end lost 6 bases, and 15 bases lay between the germline ends. CDR1 and CDR2 from the germline V gene are SGHTA and FQGNSA. DNA of the CDR3: TGTGCCAGCAGCTTTCAGGGGCGTTGGGGCAATGAGCAGTTCTTC. Its protein is CASSFQGRWGNEQFF.

This clonotype has a handful of counts. The rearrangement links TRBV7-3 to TRBJ1-1; D is unclear. Germline CDR1 SGHTA, CDR2 FQGTGA. The CDR3 is 13 amino acids. The V gene lost 5 bases and the J gene lost 4 bases, with 11 bases spanning the gap. The CDR3 coding sequence is TGTGCCAGCAGCGCACAACAGCGCACTGAAGCTTTCTTT. It encodes CASSAQQRTEAFF. Drawing the rest from reference TRBV7-3 and TRBJ1-1, the complete variable domain is GAGVSQTPSNKVTEKGKYVELRCDPISGHTALYWYRQSLGQGPEFLIYFQGTGAADDSGLPNDRFFAVRPEGSVSTLKIQRTERGDSAVYLCASSAQQRTEAFFGQGTRLTVV.

This clonotype was seen repeatedly, ten times or more. The chain uses TRBV7-8 and TRBJ2-1; 8 bases align to TRBD2. Germline-derived CDR1 and CDR2 are SGHVS and FQNEAQ. The junction had 8 bases not matched to a gene; V was cut back by 1 base and J by 0 bases. CDR3 size: 18 residues. In DNA, the CDR3 is TGTGCCAGCAGCTTAGTAGAGCGCGGGACTAGCTCCTACAATGAGCAGTTCTTC. Its translation: CASSLVERGTSSYNEQFF.

This clonotype was observed at least ten times. This rearrangement joins TRBV7-9 to TRBJ2-3; D remains ambiguous. V was shortened by 5 bases and J by 1 base, with 7 bases between the two germline ends. CDR1 SEHNR and CDR2 FQNEAQ come from the germline V gene (reference sequence). The CDR3 sequence is 13 residues long. CDR3: CASSRTGTDTQYF. CDR3 coding DNA: TGTGCCAGCAGCCGCACAGGCACAGATACGCAGTATTTT.

This clonotype was picked up many times. This chain uses TRBV24-1 with TRBJ2-1, with D possibly matching TRBD1 (5 bases). Trimming removed 3 bases at V and 5 bases at J, with 13 bases between. CDR3 length: 15 amino acids. Germline V gene sequence: CDR1 KGHDR, CDR2 SFDVKD. The CDR3 DNA reads as TGTGCCACCAGTGATGCCCCCGACAGACACAATGAGCAGTTCTTC. It specifies CATSDAPDRHNEQFF.

The genes are TRBV7-2 and TRBJ2-1; D not certain. Germline CDR1 reads SGHTA; CDR2 reads FQGNSA. The ends were cut back, 6 bases at V and 9 bases at J, with 21 bases in the middle. This CDR3 spans 15 amino acids. CDR3 nucleotide sequence: TGTGCCAGCAGGTCCGGGCTGGGCCCCTGGGGTGAGCAGTTCTTC. Translation: CASRSGLGPWGEQFF.

V and J are TRBV10-3 and TRBJ2-3; D ambiguous. Germline CDR1 and CDR2: ENHRY and SYGVKD. The CDR3 contains 11 residues. Trimming removed 6 bases at V and 6 bases at J, with 7 bases between. CDR3 DNA sequence: TGTGCCATCAGGGTTCGGGATACGCAGTATTTT. Its protein is CAIRVRDTQYF.

This clonotype showed up just a few times. This sequence joins TRBV6-2 or TRBV6-3 and TRBJ2-7; D unclear. V lost 8 bases and J lost 0, with 5 bases in between. This CDR3 has 11 residues. CDR1 and CDR2 from the germline V gene are MNHEY and SVGEGT. CDR3 region: CASGHSYEQYF. CDR3 nucleotides: TGTGCCAGCGGCCACTCCTACGAGCAGTACTTC.

The sample holds many counts of this clonotype. This chain joins TRBV5-1 and TRBJ2-3; 7 positions match TRBD1. The CDR3 totals 17 residues. The V segment lost 4 bases and the J segment 2 bases; nucleotides outside the gene matches: 13. Per the germline V gene, CDR1 is SGHRS and CDR2 is YFSETQ. CDR3 nucleotide sequence: TGCGCCAGCAGCGCAGATCCACAGGGGTCCTACACAGATACGCAGTATTTT. Protein product: CASSADPQGSYTDTQYF. Variable domain in full (rest from reference TRBV5-1 and TRBJ2-3): KAGVTQTPRYLIKTRGQQVTLSCSPISGHRSVSWYQQTPGQGLQFLFEYFSETQRNKGNFPGRFSGRQFSNSRSEMNVSTLELGDSALYLCASSADPQGSYTDTQYFGPGTRLTVL.

This clonotype has a count of ten or more. The rearrangement joins TRBV2 to TRBJ2-7; the D is unclear. The CDR3 has 12 residues. Deletions cut 2 bases from V and 3 bases from J, with 5 bases between. CDR1 and CDR2 from the germline V gene are SNHLY and FYNNEI. The CDR3 bases are TGTGCCAGCAGTGAACAGGTCTACGAGCAGTACTTC. It is translated as CASSEQVYEQYF.

There are a few counts of this clonotype. This sequence joins TRBV12-3 or TRBV12-4 and TRBJ2-7, with D possibly TRBD1 on 6 matching bases. Trimming removed 2 bases at V and 2 bases at J, with 10 bases between. CDR3 length: 14 amino acids. CDR3 DNA: TGTGCCAGCAGTTTAAACAGGGCTCCCTACGAGCAGTACTTC. Its protein is CASSLNRAPYEQYF.

The sample holds a few counts of this clonotype. The chain is built from TRBV4-2 and TRBJ2-1, with a tentative D call TRBD1 (5 bases). The CDR3 length is 15 residues. V shed 1 base and J shed 6 bases, with 13 bases lying between them. In germline, CDR1 is LGHNA, CDR2 YNFKEQ. The CDR3 nucleotides are TGTGCCAGCAGCCAAGTCTCGGCAGGGCCCAATGAGCAGTTCTTC. This sequence encodes CASSQVSAGPNEQFF.

The chain combines TRBV10-3 with TRBJ2-3, with 7 bases matching TRBD1. V shed 6 bases and J 5 bases; nucleotides not matched to a gene: 8. There are 14 residues in the CDR3. CDR1 ENHRY and CDR2 SYGVKD come from the germline V gene. CDR3 sequence: CAIRSTGIQDTQYF. CDR3 DNA: TGTGCCATCAGATCGACAGGGATCCAAGATACGCAGTATTTT.

The chain combines TRBV7-2 with TRBJ2-3, with 7 bases fitting TRBD1. Germline assignment: CDR1 SGHTA and CDR2 FQGNSA. V lost 2 bases and J lost 1; bases outside the gene matches: 15. The CDR3 sequence is 19 residues long. CDR3 DNA sequence: TGTGCCAGCAGCTTAACGGGACAGAGTCGCCCTTTGGGCACAGATACGCAGTATTTT. This translates into CASSLTGQSRPLGTDTQYF.